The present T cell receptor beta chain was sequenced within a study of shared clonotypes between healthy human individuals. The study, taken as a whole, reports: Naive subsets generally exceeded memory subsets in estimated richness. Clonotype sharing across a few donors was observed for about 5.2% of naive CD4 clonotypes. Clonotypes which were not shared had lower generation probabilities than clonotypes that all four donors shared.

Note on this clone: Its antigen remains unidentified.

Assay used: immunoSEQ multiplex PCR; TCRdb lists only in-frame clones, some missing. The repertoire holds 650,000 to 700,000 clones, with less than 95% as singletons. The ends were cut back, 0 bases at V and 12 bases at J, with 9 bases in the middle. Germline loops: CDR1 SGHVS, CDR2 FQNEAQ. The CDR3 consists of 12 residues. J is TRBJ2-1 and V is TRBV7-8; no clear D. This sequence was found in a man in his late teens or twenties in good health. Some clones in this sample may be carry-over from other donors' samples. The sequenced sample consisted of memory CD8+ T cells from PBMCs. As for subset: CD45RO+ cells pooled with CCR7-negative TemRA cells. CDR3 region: CASSLAPPVQFF. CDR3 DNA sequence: TGTGCCAGCAGCTTAGCGCCGCCGGTGCAGTTCTTC. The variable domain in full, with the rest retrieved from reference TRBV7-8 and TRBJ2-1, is GAGVSQSPRYKVAKRGQDVALRCDPISGHVSLFWYQQALGQGPEFLTYFQNEAQLDKSGLPSDRFFAERPEGSVSTLKIQRTQQEDSAVYLCASSLAPPVQFFGPGTRLTVL.